The clone carrying this TCR beta chain came up a few times. The antigen remains undetermined. A sample-barcoded 5' primer and a J-beta primer mix were used in a second PCR of roughly 6 to 11 cycles. TCRdb re-called the 5' RACE reads with MiXCR, one entry per CDR3 protein. Found here are hundreds of thousands of distinct CDR3 sequences, 40% to 50% of them singletons; the top ten hold about 19%. The sample is drawn from a study of blood T cells in healthy people across ages. Study conclusions and caveats: Naive T cell percentage and TCR beta diversity correlated strongly.

V dropped 1 base and J dropped 0 bases, with 12 bases sitting between them. Germline CDR1 MGHDK, CDR2 SYGVNS. This CDR3 is 16 amino acids long. The sequencing sample was made of blood. The receptor was isolated from a man in his 60s in good health. The chain employs TRBV25-1 and TRBJ1-1; D uncertain. The CDR3 is CASSESSLGVNTEAFF. The DNA for the CDR3 is TGTGCCAGCAGTGAATCGTCTCTCGGGGTGAACACTGAAGCTTTCTTT.